This T cell receptor beta chain was recovered during a study of CD8 T cells in Susac syndrome. Study outcomes and limitations: Clonal CD8+ expansion in Susac was highest in TEMRA cells and active patients.

With random hexamers, reverse transcription was performed on about 0.5 to 1 ug of RNA. From the immunoSEQ multiplex PCR reads, TCRdb called clonotypes with MiXCR, one entry per CDR3 protein. Of some 140,000 distinct CDR3 sequences detected, approximately 95% appear once; the ten largest clones hold around 0.2%. Comments on this clonotype: What it recognizes is unknown.

Per germline, CDR1 MDHEN and CDR2 SYDVKM. The CDR3 sequence is 15 residues long. V lost 6 bases, J lost 3 bases, and 15 bases lay in between. This chain joins TRBV28 and TRBJ2-1; D is possibly TRBD1 (6 bases). The TCR sequence derives from a human donor with Susac syndrome. The sequencing input was CD8+ T cells from PBMCs. CDR3: CASRYTGLRYNEQFF. The DNA of the CDR3 is TGTGCCAGCAGATACACAGGGTTACGCTACAATGAGCAGTTCTTC.